Following are 28 T cell receptor beta chains from one sample sequenced in a study of blood T cell repertoires in COVID-19. The repertoire was sequenced with immunoSEQ multiplex PCR; TCRdb's copy has only in-frame clones and lacks some. The repertoire holds some 120,000 clones, with about 89% as singletons. The specimen was peripheral blood. The receptors were gathered from a human donor with acute or convalescent COVID-19. The donor label of this sample is uncertain.

The chain employs TRBV7-2 and TRBJ2-7; 7 positions match TRBD2. Per germline, CDR1 SGHTA and CDR2 FQGNSA. The CDR3 spans 17 residues. Losses at the gene ends were 4 bases for V and 0 bases for J; bases not matched to a gene: 12. CDR3 in DNA: TGTGCCAGCAGCTCCCCGGGGAGAGCGGGGAACTCCTACGAGCAGTACTTC. Translating gives CASSSPGRAGNSYEQYF. The complete variable domain, with remaining parts taken from reference TRBV7-2 and TRBJ2-7, reads GAGVSQSPSNKVTEKGKDVELRCDPISGHTALYWYRQSLGQGLEFLIYFQGNSAPDKSGLPSDRFSAERTGGSVSTLTIQRTQQEDSAVYLCASSSPGRAGNSYEQYFGPGTRLTVT.

CDR3 bases: TGTGCCACCAGCAGAGGCCTAGCGGGGGGAGTTGGGACCCAGTACTTC. Translation: CATSRGLAGGVGTQYF. V and J are TRBV15 and TRBJ2-5; TRBD2 matches 11 bases. CDR1 is LNHNV, CDR2 YYDKDF, per germline (reference sequence). The junction had 8 bases not matched to a gene; V was cut back by 1 base and J by 7 bases. The CDR3 has 16 residues.

The chain employs TRBV2 and TRBJ1-2; 7 bases are a match to TRBD1. The V and J ends lost 6 bases and 1 base, in that order; junction bases with no gene match: 2. The CDR3 contains 13 residues. Per germline, CDR1 SNHLY and CDR2 FYNNEI. The CDR3 sequence is CASRRDSNYGYTF. CDR3 DNA sequence: TGTGCCAGCAGGAGGGACAGTAACTATGGCTACACCTTC.

V gene TRBV7-6 combines with J gene TRBJ2-3, with unresolved D. Germline V gene data show CDR1 as SGHVS and CDR2 as FNYEAQ. Trimming removed 2 bases from V and 1 base from J, with 7 bases in between. The CDR3 consists of 14 residues. The DNA for the CDR3 is TGTGCCAGCAGCTTATTGGCCCGCACAGATACGCAGTATTTT. Protein sequence: CASSLLARTDTQYF.

This chain connects TRBV5-6 to TRBJ2-7; possibly TRBD2 for D (6 bases). The germline V gene encodes CDR1 SGHDT and CDR2 YYEEEE. The CDR3 sequence is 13 residues long. Trimming removed 4 bases from V and 3 bases from J, with 11 bases in between. CDR3 amino acids: CASSTPGGYEQYF. DNA for the CDR3: TGTGCCAGCAGCACCCCCGGGGGCTACGAGCAGTACTTC.

This chain links TRBV12-5 with TRBJ1-3; D gene ambiguous. CDR1 and CDR2 (germline): LGHNT, FRNRAP. The CDR3 is 13 amino acids. V dropped 2 bases and J dropped 0 bases, with 2 bases sitting between them. CDR3 DNA: TGTGCTAGTGGTTTGCACTCTGGAAACACCATATATTTT. Its translation is CASGLHSGNTIYF. Based on the CDR3 plus reference TRBV12-5 and TRBJ1-3, the full variable domain is DARVTQTPRHKVTEMGQEVTMRCQPILGHNTVFWYRQTMMQGLELLAYFRNRAPLDDSGMPKDRFSAEMPDATLATLKIQPSEPRDSAVYFCASGLHSGNTIYFGEGSWLTVV.

The chain links TRBV11-2 to TRBJ1-2, with TRBD1 matching 9 bases. This CDR3 is 14 amino acids long. Per germline, CDR1 SGHAT and CDR2 FQNNGV. V gave up 4 bases and J gave up 6 bases; unmatched junction bases: 6. The CDR3 sequence: CASSSLYRGHGYTF. The CDR3 nucleotides read TGTGCCAGCAGCTCCTTGTACAGGGGGCATGGCTACACCTTC. Full variable domain (rest looked up from reference TRBV11-2 and TRBJ1-2): EAGVAQSPRYKIIEKRQSVAFWCNPISGHATLYWYQQILGQGPKLLIQFQNNGVVDDSQLPKDRFSAERLKGVDSTLKIQPAKLEDSAVYLCASSSLYRGHGYTFGSGTRLTVV.

This chain joins TRBV19 and TRBJ1-2; D is undetermined. V was shortened by 7 bases and J by 3 bases, with 12 bases between the two germline ends. CDR1 is LNHDA and CDR2 is SQIVND in the germline V gene (reference sequence). This CDR3 region has 13 residues. The CDR3 loop reads CASKRDSDYGYTF. As DNA, the CDR3 is TGTGCCAGTAAACGGGATTCCGACTATGGCTACACCTTC.

V and J are TRBV7-2 and TRBJ1-5; TRBD1 agrees at 7 bases. The V gene's germline CDR1 is SGHTA and CDR2 FQGNSA. With V trimmed by 1 base and J by 0 bases, 3 bases remained unmatched. CDR3 length equals 16 residues. CDR3 nucleotide sequence: TGTGCCAGCAGCTTAGTCACAGGGGTTAGCAATCAGCCCCAGCATTTT. Translation: CASSLVTGVSNQPQHF.

This chain connects TRBV15 to TRBJ1-4, with D unresolved. Trimming pared 1 base from V and 5 bases from J, leaving 8 bases between. The CDR3 consists of 14 residues. The germline V gene has CDR1 LNHNV and CDR2 YYDKDF (reference sequence). Written as DNA, the CDR3 is TGTGCCACCAGCAGAGTGAGCCTCAATGAAAAACTGTTTTTT. It encodes CATSRVSLNEKLFF.

A few counts support this clone. J is TRBJ2-3 and V is TRBV5-8; TRBD2 aligns across 8 bases. The CDR3 has 16 residues. Germline CDR1 reads SGHTS; CDR2 reads YDEGEE. Trimming cost V 0 bases and J 4 bases; bases outside gene matches: 7. The CDR3 DNA is TGTGCCAGCAGCTTGGGACAAACAGCGGGGGCAGATACGCAGTATTTT. Encoded protein: CASSLGQTAGADTQYF.

V and J are TRBV7-2 and TRBJ1-5; D is uncertain. This CDR3 is built from 13 residues. From germline, CDR1 is SGHTA and CDR2 FQGNSA. Trimming shortened V by 4 bases and J by 6 bases, and 10 bases separated the two germline ends. CDR3 protein: CASSSSTVQPQHF. The CDR3 DNA reads TGTGCCAGCAGCTCCTCGACTGTTCAGCCCCAGCATTTT.

The chain has TRBV5-4 and TRBJ2-2, with TRBD2 as a possible D gene (5 bases). The length of the CDR3 is 16 residues. Trimming left V 4 bases short and J 0 bases short, with 13 bases between. CDR1 SGHNT and CDR2 YYREEE come from the germline V gene (reference sequence). CDR3 sequence reads: CASSRGGRANTGELFF. The CDR3 bases are TGTGCCAGCAGCCGCGGCGGGCGGGCGAACACCGGGGAGCTGTTTTTT.

V gene TRBV6-4 combines with J gene TRBJ2-7; D gene ambiguous. The CDR3 is 14 residues long. The V end lost 6 bases, the J end lost 5 bases, and 17 bases lay between the germline ends. Germline CDR1 and CDR2: MRHNA and SNTAGT. The CDR3 sequence is CASRGLSPGDEQYF. The DNA of the CDR3 is TGTGCCAGCAGAGGTCTGTCCCCAGGCGACGAGCAGTACTTC.

The V and J genes are TRBV11-2 and TRBJ1-3; D gene ambiguous. The CDR3 covers 17 residues. Germline V CDR1 and CDR2: SGHAT, FQNNGV. V lost 1 base to trimming and J lost 1 base, with 14 bases between them. The CDR3 region has the DNA TGTGCCAGCAGCTTAGTGGGAGAACCGGGTTCTGGAAACACCATATATTTT. Translating gives CASSLVGEPGSGNTIYF.

This clone has only a few counts. The chain combines TRBV6-5 with TRBJ2-5; 8 bases line up with TRBD1. J lost 5 bases, V lost 8 bases, and 10 bases had no gene match. Germline values: CDR1 MNHEY, CDR2 SVGAGI. The length of the CDR3 is 14 residues. CDR3 loop: CASYDRGLIETQYF. Here the CDR3 DNA reads TGTGCCAGCTATGACAGGGGTCTTATTGAGACCCAGTACTTC.

This chain joins TRBV28 and TRBJ2-2, with TRBD1 matching over 9 bases. The V gene's germline CDR1 is MDHEN and CDR2 SYDVKM. The CDR3 runs to 12 residues. Trimming cost V 11 bases and J 4 bases; bases outside gene matches: 2. This CDR3 reads CAGQGSTGELFF. The CDR3 DNA reads TGTGCCGGACAGGGGAGCACCGGGGAGCTGTTTTTT.

Comment on this clone: The same CDR3 is also encoded by other DNA sequences in this sample. The gene calls are TRBV18 and TRBJ2-7; D uncertain. Germline V gene lookup returns CDR1 KGHSH and CDR2 LQKENI. V was pared by 3 bases and J by 0 bases, with 6 bases between. This CDR3 is 13 amino acids long. The CDR3 protein is CASSPPSSYEQYF. DNA for the CDR3: TGTGCCAGCTCACCGCCCAGCTCCTACGAGCAGTACTTC.

This chain connects TRBV7-9 to TRBJ2-3; D ambiguous. CDR3 length equals 13 residues. The germline V and J ends were trimmed by 3 bases and 0 bases, with 4 bases remaining between them. Germline CDR1 reads SEHNR; CDR2 reads FQNEAQ (reference sequence). The CDR3 DNA reads as TGTGCCAGCAGCTTCCCTAGCACAGATACGCAGTATTTT. Residues: CASSFPSTDTQYF.

The chain is built from TRBV18 and TRBJ1-5; 8 nucleotides align to TRBD1. With 3 bases clipped from V and 6 bases from J, the junction kept 10 bases outside the gene matches. This CDR3 comprises 16 residues. Germline V gene data show CDR1 as KGHSH and CDR2 as LQKENI. The CDR3 region has the DNA TGTGCCAGCTCACCCTTTCGTCAGGGGGCGGCTCAGCCCCAGCATTTT. It translates to CASSPFRQGAAQPQHF.

The gene calls are TRBV7-2 and TRBJ1-2, with 12 bases lining up with TRBD1. This CDR3 region has 16 residues. V trimming: 5 bases; J trimming: 6 bases; junction bases outside the gene matches: 10. Germline V lookup: CDR1 SGHTA, CDR2 FQGNSA. CDR3 coding DNA: TGTGCCAGCAGCCTAGATGCGGGACAGGGGGCAGATGGCTACACCTTC. This codes for CASSLDAGQGADGYTF. The full variable domain, completed using reference TRBV7-2 and TRBJ1-2, is GAGVSQSPSNKVTEKGKDVELRCDPISGHTALYWYRQSLGQGLEFLIYFQGNSAPDKSGLPSDRFSAERTGGSVSTLTIQRTQQEDSAVYLCASSLDAGQGADGYTFGSGTRLTVV.

The chain carries TRBV7-2 and TRBJ1-1; D uncertain. V lost 1 base, J lost 1 base, and 7 bases lay in between. The CDR3 covers 14 residues. Germline V gives CDR1 SGHTA, CDR2 FQGNSA. CDR3 region: CASSLGPKNTEAFF. The CDR3 DNA reads as TGTGCCAGCAGCTTAGGGCCGAAGAACACTGAAGCTTTCTTT.

CDR3 sequence reads: CASSEPGQPQHF. The CDR3 nucleotides are TGTGCCAGCAGTGAACCGGGGCAGCCCCAGCATTTT. The gene calls are TRBV6-1 and TRBJ1-5; the D is unclear. Germline V lookup: CDR1 MNHNS, CDR2 SASEGT. V was clipped by 2 bases and J by 7 bases, with 6 bases between them. CDR3 length: 12 residues.

For the CDR3, the DNA is TGTGCCAGCAGCCCCGGGACAGGGTTCTCACCCCTCCACTTT. This encodes CASSPGTGFSPLHF. This chain connects TRBV7-9 to TRBJ1-6; 9 positions agree with TRBD1. Trimming removed 5 bases from V and 10 bases from J; junction bases left unmatched: 6. This CDR3 contains 14 residues. Germline lookup yields CDR1 SEHNR and CDR2 FQNEAQ (reference sequence).

The V gene is TRBV3-1 (or the pseudogene TRBV3-2), the J gene TRBJ1-3; tentative D call: TRBD1 (5 bases). Trimming stripped 2 bases from V and 3 bases from J, with 8 bases between. The CDR3 sequence is 14 residues long. Germline assignment: CDR1 LGHDT and CDR2 YNNKEL (reference sequence). CDR3 nucleotide sequence: TGTGCCAGCAGCCAATTCAGGGATGGAAACACCATATATTTT. As protein: CASSQFRDGNTIYF.

The count of this clone is one. The chain has TRBV14 and TRBJ2-5; the D gene is possibly TRBD2 (6 bases). The V end was cut by 4 bases, the J end by 2 bases, with 17 bases between. Germline CDR1 reads SGHDN; CDR2 reads FVKESK. The CDR3 spans 16 residues. CDR3: CASSRLPAGGQETQYF. CDR3 in DNA: TGTGCCAGCAGCCGCCTTCCCGCTGGGGGGCAAGAGACCCAGTACTTC.

J is TRBJ2-2 and V is TRBV7-3, with unresolved D. V gave up 3 bases and J gave up 6 bases, with 8 bases separating them. Looked up from germline, CDR1 is SGHTA and CDR2 is FQGTGA. The CDR3 contains 13 residues. The CDR3 coding sequence is TGTGCCAGCAGCTTTTTAGCCGCCGGGGAGCTGTTTTTT. Its protein is CASSFLAAGELFF.

This chain uses TRBV6-5 with TRBJ1-1; tentatively, D is TRBD1 (5 bases). CDR1 and CDR2 from the germline V gene are MNHEY and SVGAGI. The length of the CDR3 is 14 residues. The V gene lost 4 bases and the J gene lost 6 bases, with 15 bases spanning the gap. The CDR3 nucleotides read TGTGCCAGCAGTTCCCGGGACGGAGGGCCTGAAGCTTTCTTT. This codes for CASSSRDGGPEAFF.